The 8 T cell receptor beta chains in this list originate from one sample, sequenced in a study of PD-1 blockade in classical Hodgkin lymphoma. Each of the patients experienced relapse following autologous stem cell transplantation, and their brentuximab vedotin exposure differed. Only in-frame clones appear in the TCRdb table, and some are missing; sequencing was by immunoSEQ multiplex PCR. This sample has some 40,000 clones; around 78% occur once, and the top ten carry approximately 11%. Specimen: peripheral blood mononuclear cells (PBMCs), collected at baseline. These receptors were obtained from a human donor with classical Hodgkin lymphoma.

The chain recombines TRBV5-1 with TRBJ1-2; 8 positions agree with TRBD1. The CDR3 spans 14 residues. The V segment lost 5 bases and the J segment 6 bases; nucleotides outside the gene matches: 9. Germline V gene data show CDR1 as SGHRS and CDR2 as YFSETQ. Here the CDR3 reads CASRRTGNEDGYTF. The CDR3 nucleotides read TGCGCCAGCAGAAGGACAGGGAACGAGGATGGCTACACCTTC.

The chain links TRBV7-8 to TRBJ2-5; 7 nucleotides align to TRBD2. The CDR3 spans 14 residues. V shed 5 bases, J shed 2 bases, and the junction held 5 bases outside the gene matches. In germline, CDR1 is SGHVS, CDR2 FQNEAQ. CDR3 DNA sequence: TGTGCCAGCAGCCAACTAGCGTATCAAGAGACCCAGTACTTC. It yields the protein CASSQLAYQETQYF. Drawing the rest from reference TRBV7-8 and TRBJ2-5, the complete variable domain is GAGVSQSPRYKVAKRGQDVALRCDPISGHVSLFWYQQALGQGPEFLTYFQNEAQLDKSGLPSDRFFAERPEGSVSTLKIQRTQQEDSAVYLCASSQLAYQETQYFGPGTRLLVL.

This chain links TRBV2 with TRBJ1-6, with 8 bases fitting TRBD1. The germline V gene encodes CDR1 SNHLY and CDR2 FYNNEI. CDR3 length: 14 amino acids. Trimming cost V 7 bases and J 8 bases; bases outside gene matches: 7. The CDR3 DNA sequence: TGTGCCAGCACCCAACAGGGGGGCGATTCACCCCTCCACTTT. This encodes CASTQQGGDSPLHF.

The rearrangement links TRBV5-1 to TRBJ2-3, with 7 bases that match TRBD2. The CDR3 runs to 15 residues. J was trimmed by 3 bases and V by 5 bases; bases with no gene match: 9. Germline V CDR1 and CDR2: SGHRS, YFSETQ. CDR3 in amino acids: CASRGGSGITDTQYF. Here the CDR3 DNA reads TGCGCCAGCAGGGGAGGCAGCGGGATTACAGATACGCAGTATTTT.

This clone counts as medium-sized. This chain's CDR3 is CASSLLVYEQYF. In nucleotides, the CDR3 is TGTGCCAGCAGCTTACTCGTCTACGAGCAGTACTTC. V and J are TRBV11-2 and TRBJ2-7; no firm D call. Germline values: CDR1 SGHAT, CDR2 FQNNGV. With 2 bases removed from V and 3 bases from J, the gap between germline ends came to 5 bases. There are 12 residues in the CDR3.

This chain joins TRBV6-5 and TRBJ1-1; D is possibly TRBD1 (6 bases). The length of the CDR3 is 14 residues. V dropped 1 base and J dropped 4 bases, with 10 bases sitting between them. The V gene's germline CDR1 is MNHEY and CDR2 SVGAGI. The CDR3 is CASSYLEGGTEAFF. CDR3 nucleotides: TGTGCCAGCAGTTACTTAGAGGGGGGCACTGAAGCTTTCTTT.

The chain recombines TRBV6-6 with TRBJ2-7; D gene ambiguous. In germline, CDR1 is MNHNY, CDR2 SVGAGI (reference sequence). CDR3 length: 14 amino acids. Trimming stripped 5 bases from V and 4 bases from J, with 15 bases between. The CDR3 DNA reads TGTGCCAGCAGTAACCGACGGACGCTATACGAGCAGTACTTC. This sequence encodes CASSNRRTLYEQYF.

The chain recombines TRBV11-2 with TRBJ2-7; D is unresolved. There are 14 residues in the CDR3. Germline CDR1 and CDR2: SGHAT and FQNNGV. The ends were cut back, 1 base at V and 4 bases at J, with 11 bases in the middle. CDR3 region: CASSLGMGLYEQYF. The CDR3 coding sequence is TGTGCCAGCAGCTTAGGGATGGGTTTGTACGAGCAGTACTTC.